These 21 T cell receptor beta chains were all obtained from the same sample, sequenced in a study of radiotherapy plus CTLA-4 blockade in lung cancer (dated by TCRdb to between 2017 and 2018). The receptor library was made with the immunoSEQ multiplex PCR assay. The clones in this table, taken by TCRdb from immuneACCESS, are in-frame only. Not every clone is retained; where verified, under half of the shortfall comes from an unresolved V gene, and the cause of the rest is unknown. Within this sample are approximately 76,000 clones, with 78% of them counted one time only. Together, the top ten hold 4% of the sample. Sequenced here: peripheral blood, sampled from a patient treated with radiotherapy plus ipilimumab. The source of these receptors is a human donor with non-small cell lung cancer who had a partial response to radiotherapy plus ipilimumab. Some clones in this sample may be carry-over from other donors' samples.

The chain recombines TRBV7-3 with TRBJ2-3; a weak D match, TRBD1 (5 bases). The germline CDR1 and CDR2 sequences are SGHTA and FQGTGA. Between the trimmed V and J ends, which lost 0 bases and 6 bases, there was a span of 10 bases. The CDR3 spans 14 residues. CDR3 sequence (DNA): TGTGCCAGCAGCTTAACGCAGGGATGGGATACGCAGTATTTT. This sequence encodes CASSLTQGWDTQYF.

The chain is built from TRBV9 and TRBJ2-7; D is unclear. Germline V gene data show CDR1 as SGDLS and CDR2 as YYNGEE. Trimming left V 3 bases short and J 4 bases short, with 11 bases between. The CDR3 covers 13 residues. This CDR3 is CASSGSNGYEQYF. The CDR3 nucleotides are TGTGCCAGCAGCGGAAGCAACGGGTACGAGCAGTACTTC.

This clone was recorded a few times. V is TRBV4-2 and J is TRBJ2-5; 8 nucleotides match TRBD2. This CDR3 is built from 15 residues. J gave up 3 bases and V 1 base, and 4 bases lay outside the gene matches. Germline loops: CDR1 LGHNA, CDR2 YNFKEQ. Here the CDR3 DNA reads TGTGCCAGCAGCCAAGTTAAAGCGGGGGAAGAGACCCAGTACTTC. This encodes CASSQVKAGEETQYF.

The chain couples TRBV18 to TRBJ2-1; TRBD2 matches at 13 bases. CDR1 is KGHSH and CDR2 is LQKENI in the germline V gene. V dropped 5 bases and J dropped 6; count of bases not matched to a gene: 25. The CDR3 has 22 residues. As DNA, the CDR3 is TGTGCCAGCTCAGAACGAGGGCCGCGACTAGCGGGAGGCCCCCGAGGGGTCAATGAGCAGTTCTTC. Translating gives CASSERGPRLAGGPRGVNEQFF.

V and J are TRBV7-9 and TRBJ2-7; no reliable D call. V was trimmed by 4 bases and J by 3 bases, leaving 4 bases between them. Germline values: CDR1 SEHNR, CDR2 FQNEAQ (reference sequence). The CDR3 is 11 amino acids. The CDR3 protein is CASSSIYEQYF. CDR3 coding DNA: TGTGCCAGCAGCTCAATCTACGAGCAGTACTTC.

The chain joins TRBV19 to TRBJ2-3, with D maybe TRBD2 (6 bases). Germline CDR1 reads LNHDA; CDR2 reads SQIVND (reference sequence). CDR3 length equals 17 residues. Trimming took off 6 bases at V and 4 bases at J, with 23 bases between the two ends. This CDR3 reads CASRAFEEGQVSDTQYF. The CDR3 coding sequence is TGTGCCAGTAGGGCCTTTGAGGAGGGGCAGGTTTCAGATACGCAGTATTTT.

This clone was counted a few times. This chain connects TRBV7-9 to TRBJ1-4; tentatively, D is TRBD1 (5 bases). The germline gives CDR1 SEHNR, CDR2 FQNEAQ (reference sequence). V lost 4 bases, J lost 7 bases, and 7 bases lay in between. The length of the CDR3 is 12 residues. CDR3 region: CASSSQGEKLFF. Written as DNA, the CDR3 is TGTGCCAGCAGCTCGCAGGGTGAAAAACTGTTTTTT.

J is TRBJ2-2 and V is TRBV28, with 7 bases lining up with TRBD2. With 7 bases clipped from V and 7 bases from J, the junction kept 6 bases outside the gene matches. CDR3 length: 13 amino acids. CDR1 is MDHEN and CDR2 is SYDVKM in the germline V gene. The DNA for the CDR3 is TGTGCCAGCACTCGGGGGGAGGTCGGGGAGCTGTTTTTT. As protein: CASTRGEVGELFF.

This chain connects TRBV2 to TRBJ2-3, with D tentatively TRBD2 (6 bases). The CDR3 has 12 amino acids. Germline loops: CDR1 SNHLY, CDR2 FYNNEI. V was pared by 4 bases and J by 5 bases, with 7 bases between. CDR3 in DNA: TGTGCCAGCAGTGTCGGGGGAGATACGCAGTATTTT. Residues: CASSVGGDTQYF. The whole variable domain, filled in from reference TRBV2 and TRBJ2-3, reads EPEVTQTPSHQVTQMGQEVILRCVPISNHLYFYWYRQILGQKVEFLVSFYNNEISEKSEIFDDQFSVERPDGSNFTLKIRSTKLEDSAMYFCASSVGGDTQYFGPGTRLTVL.

The V gene is TRBV19, the J gene TRBJ2-7; 7 bases align to TRBD1. With 6 bases clipped from V and 6 bases from J, the junction kept 11 bases outside the gene matches. CDR1 and CDR2 from the germline V gene are LNHDA and SQIVND (reference sequence). This CDR3 is built from 14 residues. CDR3 residues: CASSLPDRAGEQYF. The CDR3 coding sequence is TGTGCCAGTAGCTTACCTGACAGGGCTGGCGAGCAGTACTTC.

This clone appeared a few times. This CDR3 reads CASSLGAGPQSSYNEQFF. CDR3 sequence (DNA): TGTGCCAGCAGCTTAGGGGCAGGGCCTCAAAGCTCCTACAATGAGCAGTTCTTC. The chain employs TRBV11-2 and TRBJ2-1; tentatively, D is TRBD1 (5 bases). The CDR3 contains 18 residues. Germline values: CDR1 SGHAT, CDR2 FQNNGV. Deletions cut 1 base from V and 0 bases from J, with 16 bases between.

Notes on this clone: A junction boundary mismatches the germline segment, possibly from a read error. Other DNA sequences of this sample code for an identical CDR3. The chain recombines TRBV9 with TRBJ2-3; tentative D call: TRBD1 (6 bases). The CDR3 totals 16 residues. Germline V gives CDR1 SGDLS, CDR2 YYNGEE. The CDR3 DNA reads as TGCGCCAGCAGCGTATCCGGACAGTCTAGCACAGATACGCAGTATTTT. It translates to CASSVSGQSSTDTQYF.

The CDR3 DNA is TGCGCCAGCAGCTTCGAGCGGCGAGAGCAGTACTTC. Encoded protein: CASSFERREQYF. V is TRBV5-1 and J is TRBJ2-7; possibly TRBD2 for D (5 bases). Looked up from germline, CDR1 is SGHRS and CDR2 is YFSETQ. The V gene lost 2 bases and the J gene lost 7 bases, with 10 bases spanning the gap. The CDR3 loop spans 12 amino acids. The full variable domain, in which reference TRBV5-1 and TRBJ2-7 provide the parts outside the CDR3, is KAGVTQTPRYLIKTRGQQVTLSCSPISGHRSVSWYQQTPGQGLQFLFEYFSETQRNKGNFPGRFSGRQFSNSRSEMNVSTLELGDSALYLCASSFERREQYFGPGTRLTVT.

The V gene is TRBV4-2, the J gene TRBJ2-1; D gene unclear. The germline gives CDR1 LGHNA, CDR2 YNFKEQ. This CDR3 contains 12 residues. V lost 4 bases to trimming and J lost 7 bases, with 8 bases between them. The chain's CDR3 is CASSPRLNEQFF. The CDR3, as DNA: TGTGCCAGCAGCCCCAGACTGAATGAGCAGTTCTTC.

CDR3 DNA: TGTGCCAGCAGGAGACAGGGTTATAGCAATCAGCCCCAGCATTTT. Translation gives CASRRQGYSNQPQHF. The chain employs TRBV6-5 and TRBJ1-5; 7 bases line up with TRBD1. CDR1 MNHEY and CDR2 SVGAGI come from the germline V gene. The V and J ends lost 6 bases and 0 bases, in that order; junction bases with no gene match: 5. This CDR3 is built from 15 residues.

The gene calls are TRBV25-1 and TRBJ2-1; 9 bases line up with TRBD2. CDR3 length equals 16 residues. Germline V gene data show CDR1 as MGHDK and CDR2 as SYGVNS. J lost 8 bases, V lost 8 bases, and 16 bases had no gene match. This chain's CDR3 is CASAQSGGPVLDEQFF. The CDR3, as DNA: TGTGCCAGCGCTCAGAGCGGGGGGCCTGTTCTGGATGAGCAGTTCTTC. Using reference TRBV25-1 and TRBJ2-1 for the parts outside the CDR3, the full variable domain is EADIYQTPRYLVIGTGKKITLECSQTMGHDKMYWYQQDPGMELHLIHYSYGVNSTEKGDLSSESTVSRIRTEHFPLTLESARPSHTSQYLCASAQSGGPVLDEQFFGPGTRLTVL.

This clone is classed as medium-sized. CDR3 nucleotides: TGTGCCAGCAGCGAATCATCAGGGGTTCAAGAGACCCAGTACTTC. Protein sequence: CASSESSGVQETQYF. The rearrangement uses TRBV7-9 and TRBJ2-5; maybe TRBD1 (6 bases). The CDR3 runs 15 residues. V was clipped by 5 bases and J by 2 bases, with 15 bases between them. CDR1 is SEHNR, CDR2 FQNEAQ, per germline (reference sequence). The full variable domain, rest sourced from reference TRBV7-9 and TRBJ2-5, is DTGVSQNPRHKITKRGQNVTFRCDPISEHNRLYWYRQTLGQGPEFLTYFQNEAQLEKSRLLSDRFSAERPKGSFSTLEIQRTEQGDSAMYLCASSESSGVQETQYFGPGTRLLVL.

This clone occurred once. Other DNA sequences from this sample encode an identical CDR3 as well. The chain combines TRBV15 with TRBJ2-7, with TRBD1 identical over 9 bases. Germline V gives CDR1 LNHNV, CDR2 YYDKDF (reference sequence). V lost 0 bases to trimming and J lost 4 bases; unmatched junction nucleotides: 7. The CDR3 contains 16 residues. CDR3 in amino acids: CATSRDLPGQGYEQYF. The CDR3, as DNA: TGTGCCACCAGCAGAGATTTACCGGGACAGGGTTACGAGCAGTACTTC. Full variable domain (missing parts from reference TRBV15 and TRBJ2-7): DAMVIQNPRYQVTQFGKPVTLSCSQTLNHNVMYWYQQKSSQAPKLLFHYYDKDFNNEADTPDNFQSRRPNTSFCFLDIRSPGLGDTAMYLCATSRDLPGQGYEQYFGPGTRLTVT.

This clone showed up just a few times. The chain employs TRBV2 and TRBJ2-3; 7 bases are shared with TRBD2. J lost 0 bases, V lost 5 bases, and 5 bases had no gene match. Germline V CDR1 and CDR2: SNHLY, FYNNEI. CDR3 size: 15 residues. The CDR3 sequence: CASSPTSLSTDTQYF. CDR3 coding DNA: TGTGCCAGCAGTCCGACTAGCCTGAGCACAGATACGCAGTATTTT. The variable domain in full, with the rest retrieved from reference TRBV2 and TRBJ2-3, is EPEVTQTPSHQVTQMGQEVILRCVPISNHLYFYWYRQILGQKVEFLVSFYNNEISEKSEIFDDQFSVERPDGSNFTLKIRSTKLEDSAMYFCASSPTSLSTDTQYFGPGTRLTVL.

This clone was picked up a small number of times. This chain joins TRBV10-1 and TRBJ1-1, with TRBD1 as a possible D gene (6 bases). Trimming took 6 bases from V and 4 from J, leaving 12 bases between them. CDR3 length: 13 amino acids. Germline V gene sequence: CDR1 WNHNN, CDR2 SYGVQD (reference sequence). The CDR3 nucleotides read TGCGCCAGCAGCAGGGGTGCGGGCACTGAAGCTTTCTTT. Amino acid sequence: CASSRGAGTEAFF.

This rearrangement joins TRBV7-9 to TRBJ2-7; 7 nucleotides align to TRBD1. After removal of 4 bases from V and 4 bases from J, the junction contained 7 bases not matched to a gene. This CDR3 region has 14 residues. The germline CDR1 and CDR2 sequences are SEHNR and FQNEAQ (reference sequence). The DNA of the CDR3 is TGTGCCAGCAGCTCTGAGGGACAGAGATACGAGCAGTACTTC. This codes for CASSSEGQRYEQYF.